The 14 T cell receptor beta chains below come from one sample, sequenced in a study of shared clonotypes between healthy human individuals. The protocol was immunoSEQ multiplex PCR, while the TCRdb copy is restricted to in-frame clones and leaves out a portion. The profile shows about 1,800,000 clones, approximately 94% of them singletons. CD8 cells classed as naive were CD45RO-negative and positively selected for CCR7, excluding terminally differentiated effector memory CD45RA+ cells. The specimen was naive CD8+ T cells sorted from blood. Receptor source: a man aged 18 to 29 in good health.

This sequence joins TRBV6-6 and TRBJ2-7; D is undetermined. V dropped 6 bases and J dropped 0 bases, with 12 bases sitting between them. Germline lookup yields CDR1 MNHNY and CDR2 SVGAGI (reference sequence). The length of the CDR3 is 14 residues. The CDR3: CASSHSVYSYEQYF. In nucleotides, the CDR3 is TGTGCCAGCAGCCACTCGGTGTACTCCTACGAGCAGTACTTC.

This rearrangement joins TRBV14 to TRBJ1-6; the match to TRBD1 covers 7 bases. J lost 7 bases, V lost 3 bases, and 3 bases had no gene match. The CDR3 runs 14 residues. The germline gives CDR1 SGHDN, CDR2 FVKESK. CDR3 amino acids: CASSQGQLNSPLHF. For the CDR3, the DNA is TGTGCCAGCAGCCAGGGACAGCTAAATTCACCCCTCCACTTT.

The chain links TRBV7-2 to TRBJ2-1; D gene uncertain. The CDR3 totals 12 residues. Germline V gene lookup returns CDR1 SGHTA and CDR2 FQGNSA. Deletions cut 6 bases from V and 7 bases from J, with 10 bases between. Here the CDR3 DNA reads TGTGCCAGCAGGGACCTTGGGAATGAGCAGTTCTTC. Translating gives CASRDLGNEQFF.

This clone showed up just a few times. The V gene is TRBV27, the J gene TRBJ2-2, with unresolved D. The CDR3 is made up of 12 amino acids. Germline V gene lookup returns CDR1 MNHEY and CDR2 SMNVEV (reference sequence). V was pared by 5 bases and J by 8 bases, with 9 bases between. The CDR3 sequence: CASSEVSGELFF. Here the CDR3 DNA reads TGTGCCAGCAGTGAAGTGTCAGGGGAGCTGTTTTTT.

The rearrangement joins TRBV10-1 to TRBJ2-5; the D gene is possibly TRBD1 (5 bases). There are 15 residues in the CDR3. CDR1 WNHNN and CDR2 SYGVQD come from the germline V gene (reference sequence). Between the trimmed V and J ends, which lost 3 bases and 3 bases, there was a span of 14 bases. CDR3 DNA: TGCGCCAGCAGTGATCCAGGGTTGGGCGAAGAGACCCAGTACTTC. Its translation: CASSDPGLGEETQYF.

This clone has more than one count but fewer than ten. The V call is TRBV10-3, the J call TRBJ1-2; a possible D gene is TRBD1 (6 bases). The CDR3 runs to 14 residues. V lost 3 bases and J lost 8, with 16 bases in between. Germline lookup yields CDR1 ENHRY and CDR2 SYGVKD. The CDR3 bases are TGTGCCATCAGTGAAGGCGACAGGTTGCAGGGCTACACCTTC. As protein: CAISEGDRLQGYTF.

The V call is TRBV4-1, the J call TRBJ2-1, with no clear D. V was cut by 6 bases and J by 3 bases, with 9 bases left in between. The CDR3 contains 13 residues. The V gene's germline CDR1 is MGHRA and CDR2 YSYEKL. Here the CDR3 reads CASSHDIYNEQFF. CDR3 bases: TGCGCCAGCAGTCACGACATCTACAATGAGCAGTTCTTC.

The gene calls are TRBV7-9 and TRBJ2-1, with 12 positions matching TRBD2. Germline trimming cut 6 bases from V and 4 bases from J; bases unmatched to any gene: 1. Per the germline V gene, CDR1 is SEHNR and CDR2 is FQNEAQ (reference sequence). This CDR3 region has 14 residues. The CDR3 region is CASRGTSGYNEQFF. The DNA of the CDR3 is TGTGCCAGCAGGGGGACTAGCGGGTACAATGAGCAGTTCTTC. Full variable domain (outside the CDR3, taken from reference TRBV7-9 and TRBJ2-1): DTGVSQNPRHKITKRGQNVTFRCDPISEHNRLYWYRQTLGQGPEFLTYFQNEAQLEKSRLLSDRFSAERPKGSFSTLEIQRTEQGDSAMYLCASRGTSGYNEQFFGPGTRLTVL.

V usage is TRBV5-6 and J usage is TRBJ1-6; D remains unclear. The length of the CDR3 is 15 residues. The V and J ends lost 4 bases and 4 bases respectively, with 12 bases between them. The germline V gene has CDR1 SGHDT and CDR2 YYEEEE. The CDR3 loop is CASSQPPGYNSPLHF. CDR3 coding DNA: TGTGCCAGCAGCCAGCCGCCCGGGTATAATTCACCCCTCCACTTT.

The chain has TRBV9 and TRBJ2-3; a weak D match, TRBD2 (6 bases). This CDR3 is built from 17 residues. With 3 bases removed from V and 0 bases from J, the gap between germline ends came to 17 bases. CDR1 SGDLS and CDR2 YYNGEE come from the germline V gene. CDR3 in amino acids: CASSGADSGTSTDTQYF. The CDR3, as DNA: TGTGCCAGCAGCGGCGCGGACTCGGGGACTAGCACAGATACGCAGTATTTT.

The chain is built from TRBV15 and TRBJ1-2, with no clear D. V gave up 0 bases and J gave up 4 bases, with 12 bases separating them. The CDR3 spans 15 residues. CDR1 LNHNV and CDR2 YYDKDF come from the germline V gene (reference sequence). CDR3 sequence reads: CATSRDYRTAYGYTF. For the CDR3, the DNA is TGTGCCACCAGCAGAGATTATAGAACAGCCTATGGCTACACCTTC.

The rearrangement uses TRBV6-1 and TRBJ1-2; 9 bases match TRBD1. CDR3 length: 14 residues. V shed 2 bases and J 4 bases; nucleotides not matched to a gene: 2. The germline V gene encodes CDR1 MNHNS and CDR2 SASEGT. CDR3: CASSEIQGAYGYTF. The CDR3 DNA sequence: TGTGCCAGCAGTGAAATACAGGGGGCCTATGGCTACACCTTC.

CDR3 bases: TGCGCCAGCAGTGACTCCGGGTCAAAACTGGACGAGCAGTACTTC. Protein product: CASSDSGSKLDEQYF. The chain links TRBV10-1 to TRBJ2-7, with D uncertain. V lost 3 bases, J lost 5 bases, and 17 bases lay in between. The CDR3 length is 15 residues. Germline CDR1 reads WNHNN; CDR2 reads SYGVQD (reference sequence).

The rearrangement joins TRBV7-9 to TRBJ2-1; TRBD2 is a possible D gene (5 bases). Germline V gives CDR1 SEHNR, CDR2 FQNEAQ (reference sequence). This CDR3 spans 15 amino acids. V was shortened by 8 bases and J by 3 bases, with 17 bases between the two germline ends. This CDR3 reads CASETTTAFYNEQFF. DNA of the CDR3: TGTGCCAGCGAGACGACTACTGCATTCTACAATGAGCAGTTCTTC.